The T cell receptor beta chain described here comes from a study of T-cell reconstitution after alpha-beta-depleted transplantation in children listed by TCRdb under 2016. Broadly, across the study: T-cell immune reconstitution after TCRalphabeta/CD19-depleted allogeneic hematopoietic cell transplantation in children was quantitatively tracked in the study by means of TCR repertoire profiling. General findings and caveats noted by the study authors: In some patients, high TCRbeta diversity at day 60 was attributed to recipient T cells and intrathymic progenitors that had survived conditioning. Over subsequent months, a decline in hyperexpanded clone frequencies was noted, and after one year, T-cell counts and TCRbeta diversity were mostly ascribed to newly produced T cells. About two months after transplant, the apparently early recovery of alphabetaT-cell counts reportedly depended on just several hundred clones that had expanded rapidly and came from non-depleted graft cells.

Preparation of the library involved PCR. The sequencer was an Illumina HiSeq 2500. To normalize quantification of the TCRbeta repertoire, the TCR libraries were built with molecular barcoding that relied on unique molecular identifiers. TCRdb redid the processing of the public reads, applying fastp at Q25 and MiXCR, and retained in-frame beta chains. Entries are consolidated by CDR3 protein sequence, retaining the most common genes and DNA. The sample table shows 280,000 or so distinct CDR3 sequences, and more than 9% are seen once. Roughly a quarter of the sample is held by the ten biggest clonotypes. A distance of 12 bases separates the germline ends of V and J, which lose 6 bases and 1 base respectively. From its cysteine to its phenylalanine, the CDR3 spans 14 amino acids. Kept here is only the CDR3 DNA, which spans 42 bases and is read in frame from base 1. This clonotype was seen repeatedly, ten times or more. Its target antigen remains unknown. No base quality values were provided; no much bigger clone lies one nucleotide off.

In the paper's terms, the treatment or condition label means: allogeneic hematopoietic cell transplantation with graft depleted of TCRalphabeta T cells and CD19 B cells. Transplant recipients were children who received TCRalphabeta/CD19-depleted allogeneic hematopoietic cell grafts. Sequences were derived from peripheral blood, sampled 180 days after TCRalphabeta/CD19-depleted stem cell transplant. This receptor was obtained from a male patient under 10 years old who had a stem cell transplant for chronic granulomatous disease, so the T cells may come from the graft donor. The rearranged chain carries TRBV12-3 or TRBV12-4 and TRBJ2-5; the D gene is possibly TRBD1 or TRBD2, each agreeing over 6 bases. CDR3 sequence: CASRQGLSQETQYF. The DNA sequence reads TGTGCCAGCAGACAGGGACTTTCCCAAGAGACCCAGTACTTC.